These T cell receptor beta chains were read from a single sample in a study of vaccination effects on CD4 cells after COVID-19. No antigen has been identified for these receptors. Only in-frame clones appear in the TCRdb table, and some are missing; sequencing was by immunoSEQ multiplex PCR. The sample carries 50,000 to 70,000 clones, less than 85% recorded once. The source material was CD4+ T cells from PBMCs cultured without peptide, sampled after COVID-19 vaccination. These receptors were collected from a human donor who received a COVID-19 vaccine. The CDR3 runs from the conserved cysteine through the conserved F or W. A D gene is named only where the DNA matches it firmly. Only some rows state a clone size, as once, few, many or a class for expanded clones.

TGTGCCAGCAGGGGGAGGGGGGCCGTCGGGGAGCTGTTTTTT CASRGRGAVGELFF TRBJ2-2 TRBV27 NA NA
TGTGCCAGCAGCTTAGGGACAGGGGCAGCCTATAGCAATCAGCCCCAGCATTTT CASSLGTGAAYSNQPQHF TRBJ1-5 TRBV7-2 TRBD1 NA
TGTGCCACCAGTGAGAGCTCCTATAATTCACCCCTCCACTTT CATSESSYNSPLHF TRBJ1-6 TRBV24-1 NA NA
TGTGCCAGTAGGTCGGGATATGGTGAAAAACTGTTTTTT CASRSGYGEKLFF TRBJ1-4 TRBV19 NA once
TGCGCCAGCAGCCCGGGACTTCTCAATGAAAAACTGTTTTTT CASSPGLLNEKLFF TRBJ1-4 TRBV5-1 NA NA
TGTGCCAGCAGCTCGCAAACCGGACACCAGAATCAGCCCCAGCATTTT CASSSQTGHQNQPQHF TRBJ1-5 TRBV7-2 NA NA
TGCGCCAGCAGCCAGGCATTAAGGGGCGCATATGGAAGCACTGAAGCTTTCTTT CASSQALRGAYGSTEAFF TRBJ1-1 TRBV4-1 NA NA
TGTGCCAGCTCACCACGTGTGACAGGGGACTCTGGCTACACCTTC CASSPRVTGDSGYTF TRBJ1-2 TRBV18 TRBD1 NA
TGTGCCAGTCAGCGAGGGGACACATCTTCTAACTATGGCTACACCTTC CASQRGDTSSNYGYTF TRBJ1-2 TRBV19 NA NA
TGTGCCACCAGTGATAGAGCCTCAAACTATGGCTACACCTTC CATSDRASNYGYTF TRBJ1-2 TRBV24-1 NA NA
TGTGCCAGCAGCTCACAAGGGGGGTTCTATGGCTACACCTTC CASSSQGGFYGYTF TRBJ1-2 TRBV9 NA NA
TGCGCCAGCAGCACCGGGACTCTTTACTTCCAGGAGACCCAGTACTTC CASSTGTLYFQETQYF TRBJ2-5 TRBV5-1 NA NA
TGTGCCAGCAGTCCATTGCACAGGACAGGGAACTATGGCTACACCTTC CASSPLHRTGNYGYTF TRBJ1-2 TRBV6-2/TRBV6-3 TRBD1 few
TGCGCCAGCCGAGGAGCGGGGTTGGCAGATACGCAGTATTTT CASRGAGLADTQYF TRBJ2-3 TRBV10-2 TRBD2 NA
TGTGCCATCAGTGGGGCGGGGGAGCAGTTCTTC CAISGAGEQFF TRBJ2-1 TRBV10-3 NA once
TGTGCCAGCAGCGTAGAGGAAGCACATTTCTCCTATAATTCACCCCTCCACTTT CASSVEEAHFSYNSPLHF TRBJ1-6 TRBV9 NA NA
TGTGCCAGCAGTGAAGCGGGGAGGTGGGAGACCCAGTACTTC CASSEAGRWETQYF TRBJ2-5 TRBV6-1 NA NA
TGTGCCAGTAATACAAAGGGGGCATTCTATGGCTACACCTTC CASNTKGAFYGYTF TRBJ1-2 TRBV3-1/TRBV3-2 TRBD1 NA
TGTGCCAGCAGCTTGGGGCAGTCATATGGCTACACCTTC CASSLGQSYGYTF TRBJ1-2 TRBV5-6 NA NA
TGTGCCAGCAGCTTGGATGAAAAACTGTTTTTT CASSLDEKLFF TRBJ1-4 TRBV5-6 NA NA
TGTGCCAGCAGCTTGTATGAGACCCAGTACTTC CASSLYETQYF TRBJ2-5 TRBV5-6 NA NA
TGTGCCAGCTCACTTCGTCAGGGGGAGTCACCCCTCCACTTT CASSLRQGESPLHF TRBJ1-6 TRBV18 TRBD1 few
TGTGCCAGCAGCCAGCCCCCAACCGGGCTAGCGGGGGGCACACATACGCAGTATTTT CASSQPPTGLAGGTHTQYF TRBJ2-3 TRBV14 TRBD2 once
TGTGCTAGTGCCCGATGGGACGGGGCCATCTCTGGAAACACCATATATTTT CASARWDGAISGNTIYF TRBJ1-3 TRBV12-5 NA once
TGCGCCAGCAGCCCCATTGGCTCACCCCTCCACTTT CASSPIGSPLHF TRBJ1-6 TRBV10-2 NA NA
TGCGCCAGCAGCTTGTACGGGGAGTCCACAGATACGCAGTATTTT CASSLYGESTDTQYF TRBJ2-3 TRBV5-1 NA NA
TGTGCCAGCAAGGGGAGCATGAACACTGAAGCTTTCTTT CASKGSMNTEAFF TRBJ1-1 TRBV2 NA NA
TGTGCCAGCAGCTTAACGCTGAACACTGAAGCTTTCTTT CASSLTLNTEAFF TRBJ1-1 TRBV7-3 NA few
TGCGCCAGCAGCTTGGGTGGGGGGCTATCCGGAGAGACCCAGTACTTC CASSLGGGLSGETQYF TRBJ2-5 TRBV5-1 NA NA
TGTGCCAGCAGCCCGTGGACAGGGATAGGAGAAAAACTGTTTTTT CASSPWTGIGEKLFF TRBJ1-4 TRBV7-8 TRBD1 few
TGCGCCAGCAGCTTGGAAGCTAACTATGGCTACACCTTC CASSLEANYGYTF TRBJ1-2 TRBV5-1 NA NA
TGTGCCAGCAGTTACCCCCCCGGGGGTGTGAACACTGAAGCTTTCTTT CASSYPPGGVNTEAFF TRBJ1-1 TRBV6-6 NA NA
TGTGCCAGCAGTAGGGGACAGGGGATAGGTGAAAAACTGTTTTTT CASSRGQGIGEKLFF TRBJ1-4 TRBV6-5 TRBD1 NA
TGTGCCAGCAGTCGGGAACTCTCTGGGGCCAACGTCCTGACTTTC CASSRELSGANVLTF TRBJ2-6 TRBV6-5 NA NA
TGTGCCAGTAGCCCTACTAGCGGGGGGGCGACAGATACGCAGTATTTT CASSPTSGGATDTQYF TRBJ2-3 TRBV19 TRBD2 NA
TGTGCCAGCAGATTTGAGGAGGGATATGGCTACACCTTC CASRFEEGYGYTF TRBJ1-2 TRBV6-5 NA NA
TGTGCCAGCAGCTTATTAAGCACAGATACGCAGTATTTT CASSLLSTDTQYF TRBJ2-3 TRBV7-3 NA NA
TGTGCCAGCAGCGGAAGTGAGACTAACACTGAAGCTTTCTTT CASSGSETNTEAFF TRBJ1-1 TRBV5-4 NA few
TGTGCCAGCTCACCAAGACAGGAGTTCAACATTGAAGCTTTCTTT CASSPRQEFNIEAFF TRBJ1-1 TRBV18 NA NA
TGTGCCAGCAGTGAACAGAGCGCCACGCTTTATGGCTACACCTTC CASSEQSATLYGYTF TRBJ1-2 TRBV6-1 NA NA
TGTGCCACCAGCAGACGGATGGCGACAGTGAACACTGAAGCTTTCTTT CATSRRMATVNTEAFF TRBJ1-1 TRBV15 NA once